One sample yielded the 23 T cell receptor beta chains listed below, sequenced in a study of monozygotic twins with inflammatory bowel disease. TCRdb re-analyzed the 5' RACE reads; it lists each CDR3 protein once, without DNA. The listing contains approximately 160,000 distinct CDR3 sequences. Material: blood. The receptor set was obtained from a human donor with ulcerative colitis or Crohn's disease, or a healthy co-twin of an affected twin (not recorded which).

Here the CDR3 reads CASRHTSPNTGELFF. The chain links TRBV7-9 to TRBJ2-2; absent DNA, TCRdb's TRBD2 call cannot be checked. CDR3 size: 15 residues. Germline V gene data show CDR1 as SEHNR and CDR2 as FQNEAQ (reference sequence).

The V gene is TRBV4-1, the J gene TRBJ1-2; no DNA is available, so the TRBD1 call from TCRdb remains unchecked. Germline values: CDR1 MGHRA, CDR2 YSYEKL. The CDR3 has 16 amino acids. This chain's CDR3 is CASSSVPGQFNYGYTF.

The chain joins TRBV29-1 to TRBJ2-2; TCRdb's D call, TRBD2, is unchecked because there is no DNA. CDR1 is SQVTM, CDR2 ANQGSEA, per germline. The CDR3 is made up of 12 amino acids. CDR3 protein: CSVERGAGELFF.

V usage is TRBV12-3 or TRBV12-4 and J usage is TRBJ2-5; TCRdb gives TRBD2 as the D gene, but with no DNA this cannot be confirmed. This CDR3 is built from 20 residues. CDR3 sequence: CASSLPQGLAGVLVQETQYF.

The chain carries TRBV5-6 and TRBJ2-2. This CDR3 has 14 amino acids. Germline V gives CDR1 SGHDT, CDR2 YYEEEE. The CDR3 is CASSPPFYTGELFF.

The chain employs TRBV20-1 and TRBJ1-1; lacking DNA, the TRBD1 call made by TCRdb goes unchecked. Per the germline V gene, CDR1 is DFQATT and CDR2 is SNEGSKA (reference sequence). This CDR3 comprises 15 residues. This CDR3 reads CSARDMGQGYIEAFF.

This chain joins TRBV4-1 and TRBJ2-3. CDR1 is MGHRA, CDR2 YSYEKL, per germline. The CDR3 is 16 residues long. CDR3 amino acids: CASSQVQRRRTDTQYF.

The chain joins TRBV20-1 to TRBJ2-5; checking the TCRdb D call of TRBD2 is not possible without DNA. This CDR3 is 19 amino acids long. CDR1 is DFQATT, CDR2 SNEGSKA, per germline (reference sequence). This CDR3 is CSATLAGSGTSGRRETQYF.

The chain employs TRBV5-5 and TRBJ2-5; the TCRdb D gene call, TRBD1, has no DNA to confirm it. Germline CDR1 SGHKS, CDR2 YYEKEE (reference sequence). This CDR3 spans 16 amino acids. CDR3 sequence reads: CASSRTSGTGEKTQYF.

The V call is TRBV18, the J call TRBJ2-1. The CDR3 covers 14 residues. The germline gives CDR1 KGHSH, CDR2 LQKENI. The CDR3 protein is CASSPDRGGNEQFF.

The CDR3 sequence is CASSSRTGGTEAFF. The rearrangement joins TRBV5-1 to TRBJ1-1; TCRdb's D call of TRBD1 is untestable without DNA. The CDR3 sequence is 14 residues long. Germline CDR1 is SGHRS and CDR2 is YFSETQ. The whole variable domain, filled in from reference TRBV5-1 and TRBJ1-1, reads KAGVTQTPRYLIKTRGQQVTLSCSPISGHRSVSWYQQTPGQGLQFLFEYFSETQRNKGNFPGRFSGRQFSNSRSEMNVSTLELGDSALYLCASSSRTGGTEAFFGQGTRLTVV.

The rearrangement joins TRBV7-9 to TRBJ1-2; checking the TCRdb D call of TRBD1 is not possible without DNA. Germline lookup yields CDR1 SEHNR and CDR2 FQNEAQ (reference sequence). The CDR3 has 14 amino acids. The chain's CDR3 is CASSLSTGPHGYTF.

This chain uses TRBV7-6 with TRBJ1-4. Germline V gene lookup returns CDR1 SGHVS and CDR2 FNYEAQ. This CDR3 comprises 15 residues. The CDR3 protein is CASSLARGGGEKLFF.

The chain employs TRBV4-1 and TRBJ1-5. This CDR3 spans 17 amino acids. Germline-derived CDR1 and CDR2 are MGHRA and YSYEKL. The chain's CDR3 is CASSQVMAGISNQPQHF.

The chain carries TRBV10-2 and TRBJ1-1. The CDR3 is made up of 13 amino acids. Germline V gene sequence: CDR1 WSHSY, CDR2 SAAADI. The CDR3 spells CASIGGLSGEAFF.

The genes are TRBV18 and TRBJ2-7; TCRdb selects TRBD2, and the lack of DNA leaves this call unchecked. The CDR3 covers 11 residues. CDR1 is KGHSH, CDR2 LQKENI, per germline. The CDR3 sequence is CASSRSGRAYF.

The rearrangement uses TRBV12-3 or TRBV12-4 and TRBJ1-3. The CDR3 consists of 12 residues. CDR3 sequence: CASTSPPDTIYF.

The gene calls are TRBV12-3 or TRBV12-4 and TRBJ1-1. The CDR3 runs to 11 residues. The chain's CDR3 is CASRGGTEAFF.

The chain carries TRBV7-2 and TRBJ2-2; checking the TCRdb D call of TRBD1 is not possible without DNA. The CDR3 is made up of 15 amino acids. Looked up from germline, CDR1 is SGHTA and CDR2 is FQGNSA. The CDR3 here is CASSLDGTNGGELFF.

The V call is TRBV20-1, the J call TRBJ2-2; TCRdb proposes TRBD2, but this gene call is untestable without DNA. This CDR3 is 17 amino acids long. Germline V gene lookup returns CDR1 DFQATT and CDR2 SNEGSKA (reference sequence). CDR3 amino acids: CSARDPAGQPNTGELFF.

This sequence joins TRBV7-2 and TRBJ2-7. CDR1 and CDR2 from the germline V gene are SGHTA and FQGNSA. This CDR3 is 12 amino acids long. The CDR3 loop reads CASSLASSVQYF.

The chain uses TRBV10-3 and TRBJ1-1; the TCRdb call, TRBD1, lacks DNA for checking. The CDR3 is made up of 15 amino acids. Germline V CDR1 and CDR2: ENHRY, SYGVKD. The CDR3 protein is CAISGGDRRDTEAFF.

This chain uses TRBV29-1 with TRBJ2-6. The V gene's germline CDR1 is SQVTM and CDR2 ANQGSEA. CDR3 size: 13 residues. The CDR3 here is CSVQGSGANVLTF.